This T cell receptor beta chain appears in the sequencing data of a study of PD-1 blockade in classical Hodgkin lymphoma. This clone was seen only a few times. Its antigen is still unknown. Assay: immunoSEQ multiplex PCR; the TCRdb copy retains only in-frame clones and omits some. The sample consists of 90,000 to 100,000 clones, 75% to 85% of them appearing once. The patients all showed relapse after autologous stem cell transplantation, while their brentuximab vedotin exposure varied. Study-wide results and caveats: Reports described newly diagnosed patients as having lower baseline TCR diversity than healthy donors. Compared with baseline, CD4+ but not CD8+ TCR diversity had risen significantly by C4D1. Those achieving complete response showed baseline diversity like newly diagnosed patients.

Trimming took 2 bases from V and 9 from J, leaving 14 bases between them. Germline-derived CDR1 and CDR2 are SGHTA and FQGTGA. This CDR3 comprises 14 residues. The receptor comes from a human donor with classical Hodgkin lymphoma. This specimen was peripheral blood mononuclear cells (PBMCs), taken before the second cycle of nivolumab. The rearrangement uses TRBV7-3 and TRBJ2-1; D not resolved. Here the CDR3 reads CASSLYGRSGEQFF. The CDR3 coding sequence is TGTGCCAGCAGCTTATATGGCCGGTCGGGTGAGCAGTTCTTC.